Detailed here is one T cell receptor (beta chain). The entry originates in a study of blood T cell repertoires in COVID-19. Overall study: From the United States, Italy and Spain came samples of acute and convalescent COVID-19. Sources were T cells, B-cell-depleted T cells, or PBMCs; the material itself was cDNA or gDNA.

Assignments of participants to cohorts depended upon their own reported clinical history. In the 2 weeks before study entry, exposed participants met a COVID-19 case, which was PCR-confirmed or clinician-diagnosed. Data came from immunoSEQ multiplex PCR; TCRdb stores just in-frame clones and leaves some out. This table holds approximately 250,000 clones, 80% to 90% found once. V lost 4 bases and J lost 7; bases outside the gene matches: 4. The CDR3 length is 15 residues. The germline V gene encodes CDR1 LGHNA and CDR2 YSLEER. The sequenced material came from PBMCs or T cells enriched from blood (not recorded which). The receptor was isolated from a middle-aged woman who had been exposed to COVID-19. The genes are TRBV4-3 and TRBJ2-1; 13 bases are shared with TRBD2. The DNA of the CDR3 is TGCGCCAGCAGCCTAAGACTAGCGGGAGGTAATGAGCAGTTCTTC. As protein: CASSLRLAGGNEQFF.